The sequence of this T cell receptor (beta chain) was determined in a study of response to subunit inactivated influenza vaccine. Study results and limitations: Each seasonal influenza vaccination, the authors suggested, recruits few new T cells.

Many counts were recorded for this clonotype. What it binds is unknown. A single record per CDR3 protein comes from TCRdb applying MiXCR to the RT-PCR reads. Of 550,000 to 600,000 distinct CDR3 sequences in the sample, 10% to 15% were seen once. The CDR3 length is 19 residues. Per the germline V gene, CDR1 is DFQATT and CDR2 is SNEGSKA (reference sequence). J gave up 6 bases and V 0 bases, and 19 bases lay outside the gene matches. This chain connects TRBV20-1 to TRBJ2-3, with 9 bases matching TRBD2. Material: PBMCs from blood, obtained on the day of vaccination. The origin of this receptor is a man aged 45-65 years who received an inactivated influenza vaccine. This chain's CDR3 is CSARDLGGALAGPSDTQYF. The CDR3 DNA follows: TGCAGTGCTAGAGATCTGGGAGGAGCGCTAGCGGGGCCGTCGGATACGCAGTATTTT.